This TCR beta chain appears in the sequencing data of a study of CD8+ T cells in alopecia areata. Investigators isolated RNA and reverse transcribed it into cDNA to act as the sequencing template. Profiled with immunoSEQ multiplex PCR; TCRdb holds only in-frame clones, not every one. The top ten clones hold approximately 0.9% of a sample with about 150,000 clones, roughly 65% of them seen once. From germline, CDR1 is SEHNR and CDR2 FQNEAQ (reference sequence). CDR3 length: 18 residues. Unmatched junction bases numbered 6, after V lost 3 bases and J lost 2 bases. In this sample, this clone turned up many times. Stated treatment: oral pan-JAK inhibitor, 5-10 mg twice daily.

The input for sequencing was CD4+ T cells sorted from blood, taken at week 4, from a patient treated with tofacitinib. This clonotype was sampled from a human donor with alopecia areata. The genes are TRBV7-9 and TRBJ2-6; 11 bases agree with TRBD1. This CDR3 reads CASSLTPGQGAGANVLTF. CDR3 coding DNA: TGTGCCAGCAGCTTGACTCCGGGACAGGGGGCTGGGGCCAACGTCCTGACTTTC.